The TCR beta chain described here comes from a study of cytomegalovirus exposure and HLA in healthy donors. V lost 7 bases, J lost 4 bases, and 8 bases lay in between. Germline-derived CDR1 and CDR2 are MNHEY and SMNVEV (reference sequence). The CDR3 has 12 residues. Using immunoSEQ multiplex PCR, the repertoire was profiled, and TCRdb retains in-frame clones only, with some absent. The sample contains over 100,000 clones, more than 75% of which appear only once. The sequenced material came from PBMCs. The receptor was derived from a young woman in good health and CMV-seropositive. This chain uses TRBV27 with TRBJ2-1; D not resolved. In DNA form, the CDR3 reads TGTGCCAGCAAAACAGATTACAATGAGCAGTTCTTC. This translates into CASKTDYNEQFF.